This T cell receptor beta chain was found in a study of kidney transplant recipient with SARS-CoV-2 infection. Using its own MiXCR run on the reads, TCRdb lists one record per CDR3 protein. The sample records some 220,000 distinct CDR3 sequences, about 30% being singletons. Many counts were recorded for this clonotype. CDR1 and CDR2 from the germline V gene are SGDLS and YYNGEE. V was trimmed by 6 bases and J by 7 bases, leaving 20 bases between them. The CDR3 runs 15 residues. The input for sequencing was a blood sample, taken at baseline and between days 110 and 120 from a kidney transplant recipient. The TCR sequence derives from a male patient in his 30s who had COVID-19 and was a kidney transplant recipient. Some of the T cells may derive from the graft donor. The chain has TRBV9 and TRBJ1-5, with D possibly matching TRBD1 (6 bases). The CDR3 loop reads CASNPGGLVQQPQHF. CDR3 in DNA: TGTGCCAGCAACCCGGGGGGCCTGGTGCAGCAGCCCCAGCATTTT. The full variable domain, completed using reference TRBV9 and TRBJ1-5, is DSGVTQTPKHLITATGQRVTLRCSPRSGDLSVYWYQQSLDQGLQFLIQYYNGEERAKGNILERFSAQQFPDLHSELNLSSLELGDSALYFCASNPGGLVQQPQHFGDGTRLSIL.